This TCR beta chain was retrieved from a study of T-cell reconstitution after alpha-beta-depleted transplantation in children. A TCRbeta library incorporating unique molecular identifiers was prepared. TCRdb analysed the PCR reads with MiXCR anew, one entry per CDR3 protein. This table holds 380,000 or so distinct CDR3 sequences, roughly 15% found once. J was trimmed by 0 bases and V by 0 bases; bases with no gene match: 5. This CDR3 has 16 amino acids. Germline-derived CDR1 and CDR2 are SGHRS and YFSETQ. V usage is TRBV5-1 and J usage is TRBJ1-1, with 7 bases that match TRBD1. The sample was PBMCs, taken from the stem cell graft. The sequence was collected from a human donor who donated a stem cell graft to a child with Fanconi anemia. CDR3 residues: CASSLGWGQLNTEAFF. As DNA, the CDR3 is TGCGCCAGCAGCTTGGGTTGGGGACAGTTGAACACTGAAGCTTTCTTT.